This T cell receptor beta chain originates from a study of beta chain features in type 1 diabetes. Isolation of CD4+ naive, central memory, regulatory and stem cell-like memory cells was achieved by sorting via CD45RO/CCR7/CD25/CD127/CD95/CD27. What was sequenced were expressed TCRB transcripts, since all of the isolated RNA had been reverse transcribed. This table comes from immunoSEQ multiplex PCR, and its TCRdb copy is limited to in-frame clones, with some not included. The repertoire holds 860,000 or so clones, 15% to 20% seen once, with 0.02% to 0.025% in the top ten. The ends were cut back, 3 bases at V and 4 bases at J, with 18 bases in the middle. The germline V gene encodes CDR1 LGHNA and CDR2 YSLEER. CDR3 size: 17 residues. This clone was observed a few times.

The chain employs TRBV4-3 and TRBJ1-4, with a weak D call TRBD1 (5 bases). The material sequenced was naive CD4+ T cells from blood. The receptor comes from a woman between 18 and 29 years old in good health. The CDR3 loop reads CASSQIGARGFNEKLFF. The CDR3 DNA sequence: TGCGCCAGCAGCCAGATAGGGGCGAGGGGCTTTAATGAAAAACTGTTTTTT.